A selection of T cell receptor beta chains follows, all from one sample in a study of shared clonotypes between healthy human individuals. Method: immunoSEQ multiplex PCR; TCRdb's copy keeps in-frame clones and lacks some. This repertoire shows 550,000 to 750,000 clones, over 95% found once; its top ten account for 0.11%. Input material: naive CD8+ T cells sorted from blood. These receptors were obtained from a woman aged 25 to 39 in good health. Each CDR3 is given with its conserved first and last residue. The D gene is left open where the match is weak. Some rows mark clone size as missing; the rest say once, few, many or name a class of expanded clone.

abundance	v_gene	j_gene	d_gene	CDR3aa	CDR3nt
-	TRBV4-1	TRBJ2-1	-	CASSQDEQSSYNEQFF	TGCGCCAGCAGCCAAGACGAGCAGAGCTCCTACAATGAGCAGTTCTTC
-	TRBV27	TRBJ2-1	-	CASSLILSESEQFF	TGTGCCAGCAGCTTAATTCTGAGCGAATCTGAGCAGTTCTTC
-	TRBV27	TRBJ1-5	TRBD1	CASSNRRGQGGNQPQHF	TGTGCCAGCAGTAATCGTCGGGGACAGGGAGGCAATCAGCCCCAGCATTTT
few	TRBV5-6	TRBJ2-7	-	CASSPGTQAYEQYF	TGTGCCAGCAGTCCCGGGACTCAAGCCTACGAGCAGTACTTC
-	TRBV27	TRBJ2-1	-	CASSLTGDEQFF	TGTGCCAGCAGTTTAACTGGCGATGAGCAGTTCTTC
few	TRBV5-1	TRBJ2-2	-	CASSLDGFTGELFF	TGCGCCAGCAGCTTGGACGGGTTTACCGGGGAGCTGTTTTTT
-	TRBV9	TRBJ2-2	TRBD1	CASSGTGPDPGELFF	TGTGCCAGCAGCGGGACAGGGCCCGACCCCGGGGAGCTGTTTTTT
once	TRBV27	TRBJ2-3	-	CASSPPTGSFPDTQYF	TGTGCCAGCAGTCCCCCCACAGGGAGCTTCCCAGATACGCAGTATTTT
once	TRBV10-2	TRBJ2-1	-	CASGGSNSRNEQFF	TGCGCCAGCGGAGGGTCCAATAGTCGGAATGAGCAGTTCTTC
-	TRBV19	TRBJ2-1	-	CASSIGEPYNEQFF	TGTGCCAGTAGTATTGGAGAACCCTACAATGAGCAGTTCTTC
-	TRBV5-4	TRBJ2-1	TRBD2	CASSLGTSGIYNEQFF	TGTGCCAGCAGCTTGGGGACTAGCGGCATCTACAATGAGCAGTTCTTC
-	TRBV11-2	TRBJ2-7	TRBD2	CASTAPGLAAYEQYF	TGTGCCAGCACCGCACCGGGACTAGCTGCTTACGAGCAGTACTTC
-	TRBV2	TRBJ1-1	TRBD1	CASPFYVGTGSRVGTEAFF	TGTGCCAGCCCATTTTATGTCGGGACAGGGTCCCGTGTTGGCACTGAAGCTTTCTTT
-	TRBV9	TRBJ2-1	-	CASSRNIGLASGDEQFF	TGTGCCAGCAGCCGAAACATCGGACTGGCGTCGGGGGATGAGCAGTTCTTC
-	TRBV2	TRBJ2-7	-	CASSGVGSSDEQYF	TGTGCCAGCAGCGGAGTGGGGAGTTCAGACGAGCAGTACTTC
-	TRBV7-9	TRBJ1-5	-	CASSSGGSNQPQHF	TGTGCCAGCAGCTCCGGGGGGAGCAATCAGCCCCAGCATTTT
-	TRBV6-5	TRBJ1-1	TRBD1	CASTRTGGYTEAFF	TGTGCCAGCACTAGGACAGGGGGATATACTGAAGCTTTCTTT
-	TRBV7-8	TRBJ2-3	TRBD2	CASSLLTSGSDTQYF	TGTGCCAGCAGCTTACTTACTAGCGGTTCGGATACGCAGTATTTT
-	TRBV11-2	TRBJ1-5	TRBD1	CASSSGQGNQPQHF	TGTGCCAGCAGCTCAGGACAGGGCAATCAGCCCCAGCATTTT
-	TRBV7-8	TRBJ1-4	TRBD1	CASSSWDRPNEKLFF	TGTGCCAGCAGCTCCTGGGACAGGCCTAATGAAAAACTGTTTTTT
-	TRBV29-1	TRBJ2-2	-	CSVGEWSTGELFF	TGCAGCGTTGGGGAGTGGAGCACCGGGGAGCTGTTTTTT
-	TRBV19	TRBJ1-5	-	CASSMWGPQPQHF	TGTGCCAGTAGTATGTGGGGACCTCAGCCCCAGCATTTT
-	TRBV2	TRBJ2-2	TRBD1	CASSIGTGNTGELFF	TGTGCCAGCAGTATAGGGACAGGGAACACCGGGGAGCTGTTTTTT
-	TRBV19	TRBJ1-5	-	CASSIDLLGSGNQPQHF	TGTGCCAGTAGTATAGATCTCTTAGGGAGCGGCAATCAGCCCCAGCATTTT
-	TRBV27	TRBJ2-1	TRBD2	CASSSPRTSVQRDSYNEQFF	TGTGCCAGCAGTTCCCCCCGGACTAGCGTACAACGTGACTCCTACAATGAGCAGTTCTTC
once	TRBV11-2	TRBJ1-2	-	CATCDMGQVEGYTF	TGTGCCACCTGCGATATGGGACAAGTGGAGGGCTACACCTTC
once	TRBV14	TRBJ2-1	TRBD2	CASSHGGPGGSGEQFF	TGTGCCAGCAGCCATGGGGGTCCGGGAGGGTCCGGTGAGCAGTTCTTC
-	TRBV15	TRBJ1-1	TRBD1	CATSRGQGAKNTEAFF	TGTGCCACCAGCCGCGGACAGGGGGCGAAAAACACTGAAGCTTTCTTT
-	TRBV27	TRBJ2-7	TRBD1	CASSQDRGGYEQYF	TGTGCCAGCAGTCAAGACAGGGGGGGCTACGAGCAGTACTTC
-	TRBV6-5	TRBJ2-7	-	CASSYFNLGTYEQYF	TGTGCCAGCAGTTACTTCAATCTGGGCACCTACGAGCAGTACTTC
-	TRBV15	TRBJ2-1	-	CATSRDVLVHEYNEQFF	TGTGCCACCAGCAGAGATGTATTGGTCCATGAGTACAATGAGCAGTTCTTC
-	TRBV11-2	TRBJ2-7	-	CASTTRLSPSRLYEQYF	TGTGCCAGCACCACAAGACTGTCCCCCTCTAGGTTATACGAGCAGTACTTC
-	TRBV7-9	TRBJ1-1	-	CASSYVMNTEAFF	TGTGCCAGCAGCTATGTCATGAACACTGAAGCTTTCTTT
-	TRBV7-9	TRBJ2-3	-	CASSFMFEDTQYF	TGTGCCAGCAGCTTTATGTTTGAAGATACGCAGTATTTT
-	TRBV7-9	TRBJ2-3	TRBD2	CASSLPSGTSTDTQYF	TGTGCCAGCAGCTTGCCTAGCGGAACAAGCACAGATACGCAGTATTTT
-	TRBV18	TRBJ1-4	-	CASSLKAGSPNEKLFF	TGTGCCAGCTCACTCAAGGCAGGGTCGCCTAATGAAAAACTGTTTTTT
-	TRBV27	TRBJ2-1	-	CASRKGGGLSEQFF	TGTGCCAGCCGAAAGGGGGGTGGACTTTCTGAGCAGTTCTTC
-	TRBV9	TRBJ2-1	-	CASSQVTYNEQFF	TGTGCCAGCAGCCAAGTCACCTACAATGAGCAGTTCTTC
-	TRBV5-6	TRBJ1-3	-	CASSLAENTIYF	TGTGCCAGCAGCTTAGCGGAAAACACCATATATTTT
-	TRBV27	TRBJ1-2	-	CASSRDSRDYGYTF	TGTGCCAGCAGCCGGGATAGCCGGGACTATGGCTACACCTTC
-	TRBV2	TRBJ1-6	-	CASSVFSPLHF	TGTGCCAGCAGTGTGTTTTCACCCCTCCACTTT
-	TRBV19	TRBJ2-1	TRBD2	CASTAWRGLAGEVAYNEQFF	TGTGCCAGTACCGCATGGCGGGGACTAGCGGGAGAGGTCGCCTACAATGAGCAGTTCTTC
-	TRBV28	TRBJ1-4	-	CASTHSENNEKLFF	TGTGCCAGCACCCACAGCGAAAATAATGAAAAACTGTTTTTT
once	TRBV7-7	TRBJ1-5	-	CASSLGTEGSGSNQPQHF	TGTGCCAGCAGCTTAGGGACAGAAGGGTCGGGTAGCAATCAGCCCCAGCATTTT
-	TRBV4-1	TRBJ2-3	TRBD2	CASSQVRGGDTQYF	TGCGCCAGCAGCCAAGTGCGGGGGGGGGATACGCAGTATTTT
few	TRBV28	TRBJ1-1	-	CASSLSTEAFF	TGTGCCAGCAGTTTAAGCACTGAAGCTTTCTTT
-	TRBV9	TRBJ2-5	-	CASSVLDYQETQYF	TGTGCCAGCAGCGTGTTAGATTACCAAGAGACCCAGTACTTC
-	TRBV28	TRBJ1-5	-	CASRFDPGGNQPQHF	TGTGCCAGCCGTTTTGATCCGGGGGGCAATCAGCCCCAGCATTTT
-	TRBV5-6	TRBJ2-7	-	CASNQRGYEQYF	TGTGCCAGCAACCAAAGGGGCTACGAGCAGTACTTC
-	TRBV27	TRBJ2-7	-	CASIALTNPPYEQYF	TGTGCCAGCATCGCTCTGACTAACCCTCCCTACGAGCAGTACTTC
-	TRBV11-2	TRBJ2-1	-	CASSLGIQNNEQFF	TGTGCCAGCAGCTTAGGGATACAAAACAATGAGCAGTTCTTC